The 3 T cell receptor beta chains listed next were all sequenced from one sample in a study of T cell repertoires in cytomegalovirus infection. Each CDR3 protein gets one entry after TCRdb re-called the reads with MiXCR. This sample has approximately 600,000 distinct CDR3 sequences, with about 39% found just once. Their antigens remain unidentified. The sequencing here drew on cultured PBMCs, taken from culture after CMV antigen stimulation. These receptors all stem from a human donor in good health (CMV status not recorded). Some clones in this sample may be carry-over from other donors' samples.

The chain couples TRBV15 to TRBJ2-2; D gene unclear. The ends were cut back, 3 bases at V and 7 bases at J, with 3 bases in the middle. This CDR3 comprises 11 residues. CDR1 and CDR2 (germline): LNHNV, YYDKDF (reference sequence). CDR3 nucleotides: TGTGCCACCAGCAGCGGCGGGGAGCTGTTTTTT. Residues: CATSSGGELFF. Variable domain in full (rest from reference TRBV15 and TRBJ2-2): DAMVIQNPRYQVTQFGKPVTLSCSQTLNHNVMYWYQQKSSQAPKLLFHYYDKDFNNEADTPDNFQSRRPNTSFCFLDIRSPGLGDTAMYLCATSSGGELFFGEGSRLTVL.

V and J are TRBV4-1 and TRBJ2-1; TRBD1 matches at 8 bases. The length of the CDR3 is 13 residues. The germline V gene has CDR1 MGHRA and CDR2 YSYEKL. The trim removed 3 bases at V and 9 bases at J, leaving 4 bases unmatched. This CDR3 is CASSHLTGGEQFF. In nucleotides, the CDR3 is TGCGCCAGCAGCCATTTAACAGGGGGTGAGCAGTTCTTC.

This clonotype was observed a few times. The rearrangement uses TRBV7-2 and TRBJ2-2; D gene unclear. This CDR3 is built from 12 residues. Germline CDR1 reads SGHTA; CDR2 reads FQGNSA. V was trimmed by 5 bases and J by 11 bases, leaving 12 bases between them. CDR3 DNA sequence: TGTGCCAGCAGCACCTACACGAGCGAGCTGTTTTTT. Translating it yields CASSTYTSELFF.